This T cell receptor (beta chain) was obtained from a study of shared clonotypes between healthy human individuals. This CDR3 spans 11 amino acids. J lost 10 bases, V lost 4 bases, and 6 bases had no gene match. The germline gives CDR1 GTSNPN, CDR2 SVGIG (reference sequence). Data came from immunoSEQ multiplex PCR; TCRdb stores just in-frame clones and leaves some out. The sample has millions of clones, 95% seen once; the top ten hold around 0.13%. Sequenced material: naive CD4+ T cells sorted from blood. The subset here: CD45RA+ positively selected. This chain links TRBV30 with TRBJ1-1; 7 bases line up with TRBD1. The TCR sequence derives from a man between 18 and 29 years old in good health. CDR3 coding DNA: TGTGCCTGGACAGGGGGGCTGGGAGCTTTCTTT. Protein: CAWTGGLGAFF.